One sample yielded the 22 T cell receptor beta chains listed below, sequenced in a study of T cell responses to AZD1222 COVID-19 vaccine. Sequencing was performed with immunoSEQ multiplex PCR; in TCRdb, only in-frame clones are kept and a portion is missing. The sample includes 150,000 or so clones, more than 90% of them seen just once. Sequenced here: peripheral blood, sampled on day 0 of AZD1222 vaccination. The receptors originated from an adult in good health.

V usage is TRBV7-9 and J usage is TRBJ2-2, with 7 positions matching TRBD1. The germline V gene has CDR1 SEHNR and CDR2 FQNEAQ (reference sequence). The CDR3 is made up of 15 amino acids. With 7 bases clipped from V and 0 bases from J, the junction kept 5 bases outside the gene matches. CDR3 residues: CASIIGTANTGELFF. For the CDR3, the DNA is TGTGCCAGCATCATAGGGACAGCGAACACCGGGGAGCTGTTTTTT.

The chain carries TRBV7-9 and TRBJ1-2; D not resolved. This CDR3 spans 14 amino acids. Germline assignment: CDR1 SEHNR and CDR2 FQNEAQ (reference sequence). V was clipped by 3 bases and J by 4 bases, with 12 bases between them. CDR3 amino acids: CASSFRDPAYGYTF. The CDR3 DNA reads as TGTGCCAGCAGCTTTAGGGATCCGGCCTATGGCTACACCTTC.

This clone has only one observation. The V gene is TRBV4-1, the J gene TRBJ2-3; D is unresolved. From germline, CDR1 is MGHRA and CDR2 YSYEKL. This CDR3 is built from 17 residues. V shed 0 bases and J shed 2 bases, with 15 bases lying between them. The DNA for the CDR3 is TGCGCCAGCAGCCAAGAGGGGATGGGCTGGGACACAGATACGCAGTATTTT. Its protein product is CASSQEGMGWDTDTQYF.

The chain is built from TRBV27 and TRBJ1-6, with 7 positions matching TRBD1. The V and J ends lost 6 bases and 0 bases, in that order; junction bases with no gene match: 5. The CDR3 covers 16 residues. Germline CDR1 is MNHEY and CDR2 is SMNVEV (reference sequence). Here the CDR3 reads CASRPPGGSYNSPLHF. Here the CDR3 DNA reads TGTGCCAGCAGACCCCCAGGGGGCTCCTATAATTCACCCCTCCACTTT.

J is TRBJ2-3 and V is TRBV25-1, with D possibly matching TRBD2 (5 bases). Germline V lookup: CDR1 MGHDK, CDR2 SYGVNS. V lost 3 bases to trimming and J lost 0 bases, with 16 bases between them. The CDR3 has 17 amino acids. This CDR3 reads CASSEGWRSGSTDTQYF. The CDR3 DNA reads TGTGCCAGCAGTGAGGGTTGGCGAAGCGGTAGCACAGATACGCAGTATTTT. The full variable domain, completed using reference TRBV25-1 and TRBJ2-3, is EADIYQTPRYLVIGTGKKITLECSQTMGHDKMYWYQQDPGMELHLIHYSYGVNSTEKGDLSSESTVSRIRTEHFPLTLESARPSHTSQYLCASSEGWRSGSTDTQYFGPGTRLTVL.

This clone was counted once. V and J are TRBV28 and TRBJ1-4, with D maybe TRBD1 (6 bases). V was pared by 5 bases and J by 4 bases, with 11 bases between. The CDR3 spans 14 residues. Per germline, CDR1 MDHEN and CDR2 SYDVKM. CDR3 loop: CASSQGLGNEKLFF. The CDR3 DNA follows: TGTGCCAGCAGTCAGGGGTTGGGTAATGAAAAACTGTTTTTT.

The rearrangement joins TRBV28 to TRBJ1-1, with D unresolved. Trimming took 10 bases from V and 0 from J, leaving 18 bases between them. CDR1 is MDHEN and CDR2 is SYDVKM in the germline V gene. There are 15 residues in the CDR3. CDR3 sequence reads: CATKTPTAMNTEAFF. The CDR3 region has the DNA TGTGCCACCAAAACCCCGACGGCTATGAACACTGAAGCTTTCTTT. The full variable domain, rest sourced from reference TRBV28 and TRBJ1-1, is DVKVTQSSRYLVKRTGEKVFLECVQDMDHENMFWYRQDPGLGLRLIYFSYDVKMKEKGDIPEGYSVSREKKERFSLILESASTNQTSMYLCATKTPTAMNTEAFFGQGTRLTVV.

V usage is TRBV5-1 and J usage is TRBJ1-2, with D possibly being TRBD1 (5 bases). The CDR3 runs to 14 residues. V gave up 6 bases and J gave up 3 bases, with 15 bases separating them. From germline, CDR1 is SGHRS and CDR2 YFSETQ. In DNA, the CDR3 is TGCGCCAGCAATCCAGGGACGAACGACTATGGCTACACCTTC. It translates to CASNPGTNDYGYTF.

The chain couples TRBV19 to TRBJ2-6; TRBD1 might be the D (6 bases). The CDR3 contains 15 residues. Trimming took off 3 bases at V and 3 bases at J, with 9 bases between the two ends. Germline loops: CDR1 LNHDA, CDR2 SQIVND (reference sequence). CDR3 protein: CASSIDRFGANVLTF. CDR3 DNA: TGTGCCAGTAGTATCGACAGGTTTGGGGCCAACGTCCTGACTTTC. Full variable domain (missing parts from reference TRBV19 and TRBJ2-6): DGGITQSPKYLFRKEGQNVTLSCEQNLNHDAMYWYRQDPGQGLRLIYYSQIVNDFQKGDIAEGYSVSREKKESFPLTVTSAQKNPTAFYLCASSIDRFGANVLTFGAGSRLTVL.

The rearrangement uses TRBV6-6 and TRBJ1-3; D remains unclear. Germline CDR1 is MNHNY and CDR2 is SVGAGI (reference sequence). Trimming took 6 bases from V and 1 from J, leaving 10 bases between them. CDR3 length: 14 amino acids. The CDR3 loop reads CASSLILSGNTIYF. Here the CDR3 DNA reads TGTGCCAGCAGCCTTATTCTTTCTGGAAACACCATATATTTT.

The rearrangement joins TRBV4-2 to TRBJ2-2, with 7 bases lining up with TRBD2. This CDR3 is built from 14 residues. Germline CDR1 reads LGHNA; CDR2 reads YNFKEQ. V lost 3 bases, J lost 4 bases, and 2 bases stayed unmatched. The CDR3 sequence is CASSQGGVTGELFF. The CDR3 bases are TGTGCCAGCAGCCAGGGAGGGGTCACCGGGGAGCTGTTTTTT.

The chain employs TRBV24-1 and TRBJ1-4; the D gene is possibly TRBD1 (5 bases). This CDR3 is built from 13 residues. With 4 bases removed from V and 7 bases from J, the gap between germline ends came to 9 bases. Germline CDR1 reads KGHDR; CDR2 reads SFDVKD. The DNA for the CDR3 is TGTGCCACCAGTGACCAGGGAGGTGAAAAACTGTTTTTT. This encodes CATSDQGGEKLFF.

The chain is built from TRBV5-1 and TRBJ2-7; tentative D call: TRBD1 (6 bases). Between the trimmed V and J ends, which lost 4 bases and 3 bases, there was a span of 17 bases. The V gene's germline CDR1 is SGHRS and CDR2 YFSETQ. CDR3 size: 15 residues. The CDR3 nucleotides read TGCGCCAGCAGCCTTGTCCTCTACAGGGACTACGAGCAGTACTTC. Its protein product is CASSLVLYRDYEQYF. The whole variable domain, remainder taken from reference TRBV5-1 and TRBJ2-7, is KAGVTQTPRYLIKTRGQQVTLSCSPISGHRSVSWYQQTPGQGLQFLFEYFSETQRNKGNFPGRFSGRQFSNSRSEMNVSTLELGDSALYLCASSLVLYRDYEQYFGPGTRLTVT.

V gene TRBV10-1 combines with J gene TRBJ1-1; no firm D call. Germline V gene lookup returns CDR1 WNHNN and CDR2 SYGVQD (reference sequence). The CDR3 runs 15 residues. The V end lost 6 bases, the J end lost 3 bases, and 17 bases lay between the germline ends. CDR3 region: CASSHRMGRDTEAFF. CDR3 DNA: TGCGCCAGCAGCCACAGAATGGGGAGAGACACTGAAGCTTTCTTT.

The chain couples TRBV27 to TRBJ1-3; D not resolved. The V end was cut by 5 bases, the J end by 0 bases, with 2 bases between. Per germline, CDR1 MNHEY and CDR2 SMNVEV (reference sequence). The CDR3 has 12 residues. The CDR3 nucleotides read TGTGCCAGCAGTGCCTCTGGAAACACCATATATTTT. Its protein product is CASSASGNTIYF.

The genes are TRBV11-2 and TRBJ2-2; D unresolved. The CDR3 is 15 residues long. V gave up 1 base and J gave up 2 bases, with 8 bases separating them. Germline CDR1 and CDR2: SGHAT and FQNNGV. The CDR3 spells CASSLVGPNTGELFF. The CDR3 nucleotides read TGTGCCAGCAGCTTAGTGGGCCCCAACACCGGGGAGCTGTTTTTT.

This clone was picked up a small number of times. The junction differs from germline at one of its ends, possibly a read error. The rearrangement joins TRBV6-1 to TRBJ1-5; D is undetermined. Germline V lookup: CDR1 MNHNS, CDR2 SASEGT. This CDR3 contains 16 residues. The CDR3 loop is CASREDDRWSNQPQHF. The CDR3 DNA is TGTGCCAGCAGAGAAGACGATCGATGGAGCAATCAGCCCCAGCATTTT.

CDR3: CASSERDYGYTF. The CDR3 region has the DNA TGTGCCAGCAGTGAACGTGACTATGGCTACACCTTC. The chain uses TRBV6-1 and TRBJ1-2; unclear D gene. CDR1 is MNHNS, CDR2 SASEGT, per germline. The germline V and J ends were trimmed by 2 bases and 3 bases, with 4 bases remaining between them. The CDR3 is made up of 12 amino acids.

V is TRBV25-1 and J is TRBJ2-1; TRBD2 is a possible D gene (6 bases). V was trimmed by 2 bases and J by 1 base, leaving 12 bases between them. From germline, CDR1 is MGHDK and CDR2 SYGVNS. The length of the CDR3 is 16 residues. In DNA form, the CDR3 reads TGTGCCAGCAGTGAACCACGCGGGGCGTCCTACAATGAGCAGTTCTTC. It specifies CASSEPRGASYNEQFF. Variable domain in full (rest from reference TRBV25-1 and TRBJ2-1): EADIYQTPRYLVIGTGKKITLECSQTMGHDKMYWYQQDPGMELHLIHYSYGVNSTEKGDLSSESTVSRIRTEHFPLTLESARPSHTSQYLCASSEPRGASYNEQFFGPGTRLTVL.

J is TRBJ1-4 and V is TRBV29-1; 7 bases agree with TRBD1. The CDR3 has 15 amino acids. The junction had 9 bases not matched to a gene; V was cut back by 1 base and J by 7 bases. CDR1 SQVTM and CDR2 ANQGSEA come from the germline V gene. DNA for the CDR3: TGCAGCGTTGAAGGTGTGCAGGGGGAGGGTGAAAAACTGTTTTTT. This codes for CSVEGVQGEGEKLFF.

V and J are TRBV9 and TRBJ2-2; unclear D gene. V was trimmed by 4 bases and J by 1 base, leaving 11 bases between them. The CDR3 is 15 residues long. Looked up from germline, CDR1 is SGDLS and CDR2 is YYNGEE. The CDR3 nucleotides read TGTGCCAGCAGCCTCCCGCCAGTGAACACCGGGGAGCTGTTTTTT. It is translated as CASSLPPVNTGELFF.

V usage is TRBV29-1 and J usage is TRBJ2-7, with unresolved D. The V gene's germline CDR1 is SQVTM and CDR2 ANQGSEA. This CDR3 has 12 amino acids. Trimming left V 4 bases short and J 4 bases short, with 11 bases between. The CDR3 nucleotides read TGCAGCGTTGGGGTGGGGATGTACGAGCAGTACTTC. Translation: CSVGVGMYEQYF.